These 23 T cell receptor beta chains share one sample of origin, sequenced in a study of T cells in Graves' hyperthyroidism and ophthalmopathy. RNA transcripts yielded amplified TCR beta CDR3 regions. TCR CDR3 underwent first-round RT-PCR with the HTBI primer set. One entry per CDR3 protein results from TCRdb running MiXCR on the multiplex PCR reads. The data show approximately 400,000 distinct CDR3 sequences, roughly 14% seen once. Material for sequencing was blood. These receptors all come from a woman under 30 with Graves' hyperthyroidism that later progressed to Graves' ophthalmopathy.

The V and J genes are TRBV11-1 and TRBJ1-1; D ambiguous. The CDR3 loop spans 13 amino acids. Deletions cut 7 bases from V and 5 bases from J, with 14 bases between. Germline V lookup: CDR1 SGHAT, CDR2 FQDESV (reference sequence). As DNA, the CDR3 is TGTGCCAGCACCTTCACCGGGAAGACTGAAGCTTTCTTT. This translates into CASTFTGKTEAFF.

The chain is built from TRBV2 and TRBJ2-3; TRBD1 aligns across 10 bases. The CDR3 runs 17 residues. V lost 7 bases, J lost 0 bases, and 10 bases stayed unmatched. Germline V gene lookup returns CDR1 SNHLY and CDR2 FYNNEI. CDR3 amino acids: CASKDRGLSGSTDTQYF. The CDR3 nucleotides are TGTGCCAGCAAAGACAGGGGGCTAAGCGGGAGCACAGATACGCAGTATTTT.

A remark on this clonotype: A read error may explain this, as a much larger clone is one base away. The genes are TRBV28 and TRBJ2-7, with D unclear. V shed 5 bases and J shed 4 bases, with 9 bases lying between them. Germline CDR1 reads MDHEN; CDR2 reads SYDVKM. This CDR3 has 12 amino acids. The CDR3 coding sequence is TGTGCCAGCAGTCCTAACAATTACGAGCAGTACTTC. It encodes CASSPNNYEQYF. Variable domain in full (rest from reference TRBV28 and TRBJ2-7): DVKVTQSSRYLVKRTGEKVFLECVQDMDHENMFWYRQDPGLGLRLIYFSYDVKMKEKGDIPEGYSVSREKKERFSLILESASTNQTSMYLCASSPNNYEQYFGPGTRLTVT.

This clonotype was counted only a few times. CDR3 nucleotides: TGCGCCAGCAGCCAAGAGTCTGCCAGGGAGAAGGCCGGGGAGCTGTTTTTT. Its translation: CASSQESAREKAGELFF. The chain uses TRBV4-3 and TRBJ2-2; D is tentatively TRBD1 or TRBD2 (5 bases each). This CDR3 is 17 amino acids long. Trimming removed 0 bases at V and 6 bases at J, with 17 bases between. The germline gives CDR1 LGHNA, CDR2 YSLEER.

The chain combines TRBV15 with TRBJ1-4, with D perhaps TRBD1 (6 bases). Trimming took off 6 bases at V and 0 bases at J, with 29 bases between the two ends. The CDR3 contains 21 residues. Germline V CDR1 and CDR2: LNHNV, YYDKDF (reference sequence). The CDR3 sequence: CATRGVFFRGNYSATNEKLFF. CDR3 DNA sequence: TGTGCCACCAGAGGGGTTTTTTTTAGGGGGAATTACAGCGCAACTAATGAAAAACTGTTTTTT.

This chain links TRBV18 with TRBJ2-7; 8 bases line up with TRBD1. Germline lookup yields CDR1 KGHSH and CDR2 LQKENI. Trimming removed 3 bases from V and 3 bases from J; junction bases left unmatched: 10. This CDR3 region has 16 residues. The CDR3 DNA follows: TGTGCCAGCTCACCCTCCGGGACAGGTTCCTACTACGAGCAGTACTTC. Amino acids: CASSPSGTGSYYEQYF.

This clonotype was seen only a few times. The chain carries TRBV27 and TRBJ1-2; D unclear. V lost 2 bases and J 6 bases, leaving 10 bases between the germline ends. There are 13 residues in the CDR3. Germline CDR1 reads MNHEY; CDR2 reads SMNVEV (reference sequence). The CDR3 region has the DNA TGTGCCAGCAGTTTAACTGGGGTGGATGGCTACACCTTC. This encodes CASSLTGVDGYTF.

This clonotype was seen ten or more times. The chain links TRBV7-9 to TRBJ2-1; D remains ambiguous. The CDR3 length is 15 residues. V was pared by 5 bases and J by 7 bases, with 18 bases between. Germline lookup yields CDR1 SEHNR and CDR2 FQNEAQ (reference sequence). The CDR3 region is CASSPRLAAENEQFF. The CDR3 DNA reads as TGTGCCAGCAGCCCAAGACTCGCCGCTGAGAATGAGCAGTTCTTC. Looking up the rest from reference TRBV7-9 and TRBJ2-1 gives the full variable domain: DTGVSQNPRHKITKRGQNVTFRCDPISEHNRLYWYRQTLGQGPEFLTYFQNEAQLEKSRLLSDRFSAERPKGSFSTLEIQRTEQGDSAMYLCASSPRLAAENEQFFGPGTRLTVL.

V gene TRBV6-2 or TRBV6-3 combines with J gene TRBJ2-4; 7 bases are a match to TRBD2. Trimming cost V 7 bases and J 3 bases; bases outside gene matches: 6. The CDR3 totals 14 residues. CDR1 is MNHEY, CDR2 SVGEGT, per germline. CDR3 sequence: CASTTGGFKNIQYF. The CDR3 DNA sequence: TGTGCCAGCACCACGGGGGGATTCAAAAACATTCAGTACTTC.

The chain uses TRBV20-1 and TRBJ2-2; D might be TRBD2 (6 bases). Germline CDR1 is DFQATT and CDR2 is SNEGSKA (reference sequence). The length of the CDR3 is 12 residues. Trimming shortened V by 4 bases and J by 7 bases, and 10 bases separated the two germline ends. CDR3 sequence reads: CSATTAGGELFF. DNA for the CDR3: TGCAGTGCTACGACAGCGGGCGGGGAGCTGTTTTTT.

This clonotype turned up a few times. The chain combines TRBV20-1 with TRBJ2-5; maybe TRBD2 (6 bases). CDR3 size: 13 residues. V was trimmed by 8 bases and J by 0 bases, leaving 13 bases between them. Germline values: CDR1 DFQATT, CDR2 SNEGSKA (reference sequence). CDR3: CSPLWEDQETQYF. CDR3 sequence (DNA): TGCAGTCCCCTATGGGAGGACCAAGAGACCCAGTACTTC.

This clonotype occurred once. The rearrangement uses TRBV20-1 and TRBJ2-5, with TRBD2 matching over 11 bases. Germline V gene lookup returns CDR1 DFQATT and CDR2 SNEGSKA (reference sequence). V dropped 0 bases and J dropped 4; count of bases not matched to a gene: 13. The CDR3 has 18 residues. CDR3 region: CSARDLRIAGGPRETQYF. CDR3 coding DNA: TGCAGTGCTAGAGATCTTAGGATAGCGGGAGGGCCGAGAGAGACCCAGTACTTC.

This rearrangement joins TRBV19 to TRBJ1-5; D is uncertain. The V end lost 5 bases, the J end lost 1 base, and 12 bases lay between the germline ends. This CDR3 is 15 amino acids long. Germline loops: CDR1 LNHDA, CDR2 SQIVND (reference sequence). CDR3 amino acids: CASSLQRKSNQPQHF. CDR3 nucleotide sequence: TGTGCCAGTAGTTTACAGAGAAAGAGCAATCAGCCCCAGCATTTT.

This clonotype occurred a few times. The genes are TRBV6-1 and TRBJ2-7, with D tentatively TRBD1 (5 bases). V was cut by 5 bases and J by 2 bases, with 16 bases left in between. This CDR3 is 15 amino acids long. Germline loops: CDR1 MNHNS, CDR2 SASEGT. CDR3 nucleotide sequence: TGTGCCAGCAGTCTACAGGCAGGAAGCACCTACGAGCAGTACTTC. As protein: CASSLQAGSTYEQYF.

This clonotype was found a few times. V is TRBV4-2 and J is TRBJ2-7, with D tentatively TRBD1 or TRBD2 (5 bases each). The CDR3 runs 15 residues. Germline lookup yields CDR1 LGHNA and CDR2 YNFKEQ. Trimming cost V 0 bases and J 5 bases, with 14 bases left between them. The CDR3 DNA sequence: TGTGCCAGCAGCCAAGATTGGGGACGGAGCAACGAGCAGTACTTC. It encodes CASSQDWGRSNEQYF.

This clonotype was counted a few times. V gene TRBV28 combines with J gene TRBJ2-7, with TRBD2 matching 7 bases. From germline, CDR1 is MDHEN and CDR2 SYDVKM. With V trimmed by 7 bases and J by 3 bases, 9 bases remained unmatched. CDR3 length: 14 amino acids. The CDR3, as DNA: TGTGCCAGCACCACTGGAGGGAGGGGCTACGAGCAGTACTTC. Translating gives CASTTGGRGYEQYF.

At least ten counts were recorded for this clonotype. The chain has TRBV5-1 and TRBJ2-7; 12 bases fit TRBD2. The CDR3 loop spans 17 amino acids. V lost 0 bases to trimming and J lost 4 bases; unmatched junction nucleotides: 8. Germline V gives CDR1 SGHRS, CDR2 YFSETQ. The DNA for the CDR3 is TGCGCCAGCAGCTTGGTGGCTAGCGGGAGGGTACCTTACGAGCAGTACTTC. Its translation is CASSLVASGRVPYEQYF.

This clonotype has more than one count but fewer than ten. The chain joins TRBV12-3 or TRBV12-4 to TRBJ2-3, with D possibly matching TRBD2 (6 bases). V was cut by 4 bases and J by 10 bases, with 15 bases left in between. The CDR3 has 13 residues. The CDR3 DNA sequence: TGTGCCAGCAGTTCTTTCTCCTGGGAGGCGCAGTATTTT. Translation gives CASSSFSWEAQYF.

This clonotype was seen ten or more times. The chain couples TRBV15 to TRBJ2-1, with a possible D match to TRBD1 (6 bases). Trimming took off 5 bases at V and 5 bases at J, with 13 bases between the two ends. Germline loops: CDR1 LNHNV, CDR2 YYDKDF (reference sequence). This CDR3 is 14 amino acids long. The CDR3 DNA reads TGTGCCACCAGCGGAGGACAGAGAGACAATGAGCAGTTCTTC. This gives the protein CATSGGQRDNEQFF.

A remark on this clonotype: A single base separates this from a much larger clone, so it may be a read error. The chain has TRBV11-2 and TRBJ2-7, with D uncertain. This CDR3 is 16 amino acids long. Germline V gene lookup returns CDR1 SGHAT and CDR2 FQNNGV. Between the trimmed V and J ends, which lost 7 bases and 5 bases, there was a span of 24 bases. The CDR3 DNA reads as TGTGCCAGCAACCAAAATACCGGCAGGCCCTCAGACGAGCAGTACTTC. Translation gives CASNQNTGRPSDEQYF.

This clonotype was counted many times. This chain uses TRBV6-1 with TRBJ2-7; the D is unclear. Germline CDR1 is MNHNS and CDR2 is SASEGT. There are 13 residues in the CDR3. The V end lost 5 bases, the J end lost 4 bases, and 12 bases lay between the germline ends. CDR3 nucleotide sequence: TGTGCCAGCAGTATCTCCCTTGGGTACGAGCAGTACTTC. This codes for CASSISLGYEQYF.

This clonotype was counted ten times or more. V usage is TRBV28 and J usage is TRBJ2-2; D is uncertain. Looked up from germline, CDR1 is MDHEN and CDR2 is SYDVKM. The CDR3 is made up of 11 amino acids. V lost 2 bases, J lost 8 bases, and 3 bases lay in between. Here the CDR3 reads CASSLVGELFF. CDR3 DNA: TGTGCCAGCAGTTTAGTAGGGGAGCTGTTTTTT.

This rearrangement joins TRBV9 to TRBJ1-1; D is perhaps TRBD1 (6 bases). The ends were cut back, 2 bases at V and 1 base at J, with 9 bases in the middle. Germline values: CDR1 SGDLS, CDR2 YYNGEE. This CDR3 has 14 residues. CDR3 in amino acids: CASSVGTPNTEAFF. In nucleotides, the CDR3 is TGTGCCAGCAGCGTCGGGACACCGAACACTGAAGCTTTCTTT. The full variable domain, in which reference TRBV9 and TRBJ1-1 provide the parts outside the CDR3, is DSGVTQTPKHLITATGQRVTLRCSPRSGDLSVYWYQQSLDQGLQFLIQYYNGEERAKGNILERFSAQQFPDLHSELNLSSLELGDSALYFCASSVGTPNTEAFFGQGTRLTVV.